The 3 T cell receptor beta chains reported below all come from one sample, sequenced in a study of blood T cell repertoires in COVID-19. Sequencing used immunoSEQ multiplex PCR; TCRdb keeps in-frame clones, though not all of them. The sample contains roughly 150,000 clones, about 81% of which appear only once. Sequenced input: PBMCs or T cells enriched from blood (not recorded which). These receptors originate from a man in his fifties or sixties who had recovered from COVID-19.

The chain combines TRBV7-9 with TRBJ2-3, with D possibly TRBD2 on 5 matching bases. The CDR3 is 11 residues long. Germline assignment: CDR1 SEHNR and CDR2 FQNEAQ (reference sequence). With 4 bases removed from V and 8 bases from J, the gap between germline ends came to 7 bases. The CDR3: CASSSAGTQYF. CDR3 nucleotides: TGTGCCAGCAGCTCGGCGGGTACGCAGTATTTT.

V and J are TRBV4-2 and TRBJ2-3; 12 positions match TRBD2. CDR1 is LGHNA, CDR2 YNFKEQ, per germline. The CDR3 has 18 amino acids. The trim removed 0 bases at V and 1 base at J, leaving 5 bases unmatched. The CDR3 DNA follows: TGTGCCAGCAGCCAAGATCTAACTAGCGGGGGGCGCACAGATACGCAGTATTTT. Translated: CASSQDLTSGGRTDTQYF.

This chain connects TRBV19 to TRBJ2-7; no definite D call. The CDR3 is 14 residues long. Per the germline V gene, CDR1 is LNHDA and CDR2 is SQIVND (reference sequence). V was shortened by 5 bases and J by 2 bases, with 13 bases between the two germline ends. The CDR3 DNA reads as TGTGCCAGTAGTCCCACCCGAACTACCTACGAGCAGTACTTC. Translating gives CASSPTRTTYEQYF.